This T cell receptor (beta chain) is from a study of T-cell reconstitution after alpha-beta-depleted transplantation in children. The study's findings and limits: Alpha-beta T cells present about two months after transplant were reported to originate from several hundred expanded graft clones.

Unique molecular identifiers were built into the TCRbeta library. A single record per CDR3 protein comes from TCRdb applying MiXCR to the PCR reads. The table has 90,000 to 130,000 distinct CDR3 sequences, 10% seen once; the top ten hold around 34%. With respect to this clonotype: Its target is not known.

The specimen comprised PBMCs, sampled before TCRalphabeta/CD19-depleted stem cell transplant. This sequence originates from a boy aged 2 to 10 with acute lymphoblastic leukemia, due to receive a stem cell transplant.

CDR3 loop: CSATRTGLGELFF. In nucleotides, the CDR3 is TGCAGTGCTACCCGTACAGGGCTCGGGGAGCTGTTTTTT. The chain is built from TRBV20-1 and TRBJ2-2; tentatively, D is TRBD1 (6 bases). Germline V lookup: CDR1 DFQATT, CDR2 SNEGSKA (reference sequence). This CDR3 has 13 residues. With 4 bases removed from V and 7 bases from J, the gap between germline ends came to 13 bases.